The entry below describes one TCR beta chain. Its antigen is not known. This sample was included in a study of a mutant IDH1 vaccine in newly diagnosed glioma. About the study: Those enrolled had earlier been treated with radiotherapy, temozolomide, or both, mostly both.

Profiled with immunoSEQ multiplex PCR; TCRdb holds only in-frame clones, not every one. Counted here are approximately 64,000 clones, roughly 80% occurring once; the ten biggest clones make up approximately 9.5%. Sample time point: week 11, during vaccination. All doses held 300 ug of mutant IDH1 20-mer peptide, with topical imiquimod. This sample comprised PBMCs, obtained from a glioma patient whose treatment included an IDH1 peptide vaccine. The receptor was derived from a woman in her 50s with glioma.

The CDR3 DNA reads as TGTGCCAGCAGTCCCCCGAGCAGTACCCGCAATCAGCCCCAGCATTTT. Amino acids: CASSPPSSTRNQPQHF. The V call is TRBV28, the J call TRBJ1-5; D is uncertain. The CDR3 length is 16 residues. The germline V gene encodes CDR1 MDHEN and CDR2 SYDVKM. V lost 5 bases to trimming and J lost 2 bases, with 16 bases between them.